The entry below gives a single T cell receptor (beta chain) sequence along with its context. Its antigen is unidentified. Trimming removed 5 bases from V and 4 bases from J, with 14 bases in between. This CDR3 is 14 amino acids long. The germline CDR1 and CDR2 sequences are SNHLY and FYNNEI. The source of the sample is a study of cytomegalovirus exposure and HLA in healthy donors. The PCR made use of 60 Vbeta and 13 Jbeta primers. The assay was immunoSEQ multiplex PCR, and TCRdb's table has in-frame clones only and misses some. Here the sample spans 84,000 or so clones, 70% to 80% being singletons. Study-level findings and limits: Within the data, a cluster of highly shared sequence variants was likely a sequencing artifact. It was taken for granted in presence/absence analyses that sequencing depth across donors was roughly uniform. Later work associated 16,951 TCR beta sequences with HLA alleles at 0.05 false discovery rate. It emerged from a later analysis that several of the most significant clusters appeared to be linked to common viral pathogens.

The sequenced sample was PBMCs. The rearrangement joins TRBV2 to TRBJ2-5; D not certain. The clonotype comes from a human donor in good health. CDR3 bases: TGTGCCAGCAGTTATCTTGAGTCGGGAGAGACCCAGTACTTC. Translating gives CASSYLESGETQYF.